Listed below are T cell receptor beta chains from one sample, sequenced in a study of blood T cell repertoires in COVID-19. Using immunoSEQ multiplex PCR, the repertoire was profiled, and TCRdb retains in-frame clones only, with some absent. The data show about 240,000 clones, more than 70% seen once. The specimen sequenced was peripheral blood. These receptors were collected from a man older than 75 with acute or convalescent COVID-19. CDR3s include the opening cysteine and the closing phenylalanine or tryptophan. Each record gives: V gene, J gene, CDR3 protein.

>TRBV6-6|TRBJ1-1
CASSSQGQINTEAFF
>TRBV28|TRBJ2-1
CASRSDRLGYNEQFF
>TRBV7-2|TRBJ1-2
CASSSYREYGYTF
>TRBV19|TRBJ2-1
CASSGWSRGSSYNEQFF
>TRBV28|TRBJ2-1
CASSFGGSSYNEQFF
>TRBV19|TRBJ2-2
CASSISPANTGELFF
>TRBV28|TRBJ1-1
CASRGTAQFEAFF
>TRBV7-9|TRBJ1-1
CASSRQENTEAFF
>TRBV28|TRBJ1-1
CASRTGSGGTEAFF
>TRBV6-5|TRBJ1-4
CASNPGQVEKLFF
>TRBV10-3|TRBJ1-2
CAITTGTGYTF
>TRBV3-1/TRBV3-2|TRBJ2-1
CASSQGSSYNEQFF
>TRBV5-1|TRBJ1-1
CASSPGTGDAEAFF
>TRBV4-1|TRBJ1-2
CASSQEEYGYTF
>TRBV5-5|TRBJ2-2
CASSSGQGTGELFF
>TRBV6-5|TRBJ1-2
CASSSTGGGSYGYTF
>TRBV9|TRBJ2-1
CASSVGLAYNEQFF
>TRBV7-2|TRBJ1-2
CASSLAIETGGYTF
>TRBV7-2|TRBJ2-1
CASSSTSGSSYNEQFF
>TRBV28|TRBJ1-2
CASRTGQPLIYGYTF
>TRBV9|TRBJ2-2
CASSGGGRHAGELFF
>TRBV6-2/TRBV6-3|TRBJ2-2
CASSLAGTQISGELFF
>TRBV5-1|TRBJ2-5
CASSGQGGVETQYF
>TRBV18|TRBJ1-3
CASSPQGVSGNTIYF
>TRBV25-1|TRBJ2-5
CASSLKETQYF
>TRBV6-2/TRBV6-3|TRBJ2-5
CASSSAAGRSQYF
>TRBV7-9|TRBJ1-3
CASSRGQGNTIYF
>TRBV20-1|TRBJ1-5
CSAKGAQPQHF